Presented here are 15 T cell receptor beta chains from one specimen sequenced in a study of type 1 regulatory T cells. Findings of the study overall: Tr1 cells had a more restricted TCR repertoire than non-Tr1 cells.

TCRdb analysed the reads with MiXCR anew, one entry per CDR3 protein. Here the sample spans tens of thousands of distinct CDR3 sequences, roughly 20% being singletons. The antigens for these receptors are not known. The specimen was cultured type 1 regulatory T (Tr1) cells, either the whole culture or a sorted fraction (not recorded which). The receptors were sampled from a human donor in good health.

Here the CDR3 reads CSAPKTGAYEQYF. The CDR3 coding sequence is TGCAGTGCTCCCAAGACAGGAGCCTACGAGCAGTACTTC. V and J are TRBV20-1 and TRBJ2-7; possible D gene TRBD1, 6 bases. Germline V gives CDR1 DFQATT, CDR2 SNEGSKA (reference sequence). This CDR3 contains 13 residues. The V and J ends lost 5 bases and 2 bases respectively, with 13 bases between them.

The rearrangement uses TRBV12-3 or TRBV12-4 and TRBJ1-1, with D possibly matching TRBD1 (5 bases). Trimming took 6 bases from V and 0 from J, leaving 14 bases between them. This CDR3 is built from 15 residues. CDR3: CASRGRTLLNTEAFF. DNA of the CDR3: TGTGCCAGCAGGGGGCGGACATTACTGAACACTGAAGCTTTCTTT.

The chain joins TRBV29-1 to TRBJ1-3; no firm D call. The V end lost 4 bases, the J end lost 0 bases, and 7 bases lay between the germline ends. Looked up from germline, CDR1 is SQVTM and CDR2 is ANQGSEA. The CDR3 consists of 13 residues. The CDR3 protein is CSVGTASGNTIYF. CDR3 nucleotides: TGCAGCGTTGGTACGGCCTCTGGAAACACCATATATTTT.

This clonotype was counted ten times or more. The chain has TRBV15 and TRBJ2-5; TRBD1 matches 10 bases. The CDR3 is 14 amino acids. Unmatched junction bases numbered 1, after V lost 1 base and J lost 5 bases. In germline, CDR1 is LNHNV, CDR2 YYDKDF (reference sequence). CDR3 coding DNA: TGTGCCACCAGCAGAGGGGGACAGGGGGAGACCCAGTACTTC. It is translated as CATSRGGQGETQYF.

This clonotype was seen a few times. V and J are TRBV20-1 and TRBJ2-1; TRBD2 matches at 7 bases. Per germline, CDR1 DFQATT and CDR2 SNEGSKA (reference sequence). Trimming took 0 bases from V and 5 from J; bases not matched to a gene: 13. The CDR3 is made up of 17 amino acids. The CDR3 sequence is CSARDRGSGPPHNEQFF. The CDR3 DNA follows: TGCAGTGCTAGAGATCGCGGTAGCGGGCCCCCCCACAATGAGCAGTTCTTC.

The chain couples TRBV25-1 to TRBJ1-6; D gene unclear. Per the germline V gene, CDR1 is MGHDK and CDR2 is SYGVNS. The V end lost 1 base, the J end lost 8 bases, and 6 bases lay between the germline ends. The CDR3 has 13 residues. CDR3 coding DNA: TGTGCCAGCAGTGAATTTGGGTATTCACCCCTCCACTTT. This gives the protein CASSEFGYSPLHF.

A few counts support this clonotype. The chain uses TRBV9 and TRBJ2-3; no reliable D call. CDR3 size: 13 residues. V lost 0 bases and J 6 bases, leaving 8 bases between the germline ends. Per the germline V gene, CDR1 is SGDLS and CDR2 is YYNGEE. CDR3 nucleotides: TGTGCCAGCAGCGTAGCTAGTTCTGATACGCAGTATTTT. Translating it yields CASSVASSDTQYF.

This clonotype was observed many times. The chain employs TRBV5-1 and TRBJ2-1; 8 positions match TRBD2. Germline lookup yields CDR1 SGHRS and CDR2 YFSETQ. The CDR3 is 15 amino acids. J lost 4 bases, V lost 4 bases, and 7 bases had no gene match. The CDR3 nucleotides read TGCGCCAGCAGCCGTAGCGGGACCGAATACAATGAGCAGTTCTTC. Its protein product is CASSRSGTEYNEQFF.

Only a few counts were recorded for this clonotype. V gene TRBV5-1 combines with J gene TRBJ2-3; D gene ambiguous. The CDR3 covers 15 residues. Trimming removed 7 bases from V and 5 bases from J, with 20 bases in between. Germline CDR1 reads SGHRS; CDR2 reads YFSETQ. CDR3 amino acids: CASAPGARAGDTQYF. CDR3 nucleotides: TGCGCCAGCGCCCCCGGAGCTCGGGCCGGAGATACGCAGTATTTT.

This clonotype turned up a few times. This chain joins TRBV5-1 and TRBJ2-3; D perhaps matches TRBD1 (6 bases). Germline V lookup: CDR1 SGHRS, CDR2 YFSETQ. Between the trimmed V and J ends, which lost 2 bases and 0 bases, there was a span of 10 bases. The CDR3 is made up of 15 amino acids. The CDR3 is CASSFGQTSTDTQYF. CDR3 coding DNA: TGCGCCAGCAGCTTCGGACAGACTAGCACAGATACGCAGTATTTT.

This clonotype was picked up a small number of times. The V and J genes are TRBV6-4 and TRBJ1-5; a weak D match, TRBD1 (6 bases). Germline assignment: CDR1 MRHNA and CDR2 SNTAGT. With 8 bases removed from V and 4 bases from J, the gap between germline ends came to 12 bases. The CDR3 sequence is 13 residues long. CDR3 nucleotides: TGTGCCAGCGCTGGACAGCCAAATCAGCCCCAGCATTTT. Its translation is CASAGQPNQPQHF.

The sample holds a few counts of this clonotype. V usage is TRBV5-1 and J usage is TRBJ2-2; a weak D match, TRBD2 (5 bases). CDR1 and CDR2 (germline): SGHRS, YFSETQ. V was trimmed by 1 base and J by 1 base, leaving 11 bases between them. The CDR3 loop spans 16 amino acids. CDR3 loop: CASSLLIARNTGELFF. CDR3 nucleotides: TGCGCCAGCAGCTTGTTGATAGCGCGGAACACCGGGGAGCTGTTTTTT.

The J gene is TRBJ2-1, the V gene TRBV5-1; 10 bases align to TRBD2. The junction had 9 bases not matched to a gene; V was cut back by 7 bases and J by 5 bases. The CDR3 extends over 15 amino acids. CDR1 and CDR2 from the germline V gene are SGHRS and YFSETQ. For the CDR3, the DNA is TGCGCCAGCGGACGGACTAGCGGCAATCACAATGAGCAGTTCTTC. Its protein is CASGRTSGNHNEQFF.

The sample holds a few counts of this clonotype. The chain carries TRBV18 and TRBJ2-7, with 13 bases aligning to TRBD2. The CDR3 has 18 amino acids. The trim removed 2 bases at V and 2 bases at J, leaving 9 bases unmatched. Germline-derived CDR1 and CDR2 are KGHSH and LQKENI. CDR3 residues: CASSPAHSGLAGAYEQYF. CDR3 DNA sequence: TGTGCCAGCTCACCAGCACACAGCGGACTAGCGGGAGCCTACGAGCAGTACTTC.

This clonotype was detected only a few times. The chain is built from TRBV5-1 and TRBJ2-1; 7 bases map to TRBD1. This CDR3 contains 17 residues. V was clipped by 4 bases and J by 4 bases; unmatched bases: 14. From germline, CDR1 is SGHRS and CDR2 YFSETQ. This CDR3 reads CASSHLKTGSDYNEQFF. The CDR3 DNA reads as TGCGCCAGCAGCCATCTTAAGACAGGGTCCGATTACAATGAGCAGTTCTTC.